Listed here are 23 T cell receptor beta chains from one sample, sequenced in a study of blood T cell repertoires in COVID-19. The method was immunoSEQ multiplex PCR; TCRdb's version includes in-frame clones alone and lacks a portion of them. The data contain about 190,000 clones, around 80% of them singletons. Sequenced input: peripheral blood. These receptor sequences come from a man aged 25 to 40 with active or convalescent COVID-19.

The chain carries TRBV2 and TRBJ1-2; TRBD1 agrees at 7 bases. Germline CDR1 is SNHLY and CDR2 is FYNNEI. The V segment lost 7 bases and the J segment 0 bases; nucleotides outside the gene matches: 2. This CDR3 contains 13 residues. CDR3 nucleotides: TGTGCCAGCAAGGACAGGACTAACTATGGCTACACCTTC. It codes for CASKDRTNYGYTF.

This chain uses TRBV2 with TRBJ2-7; TRBD2 agrees at 9 bases. V was clipped by 7 bases and J by 11 bases; unmatched bases: 15. Germline V gives CDR1 SNHLY, CDR2 FYNNEI. The CDR3 has 14 residues. CDR3 bases: TGTGCCAGCACCCTAGGGACTAGCAGTACCCGGGAGTACTTC. Translation gives CASTLGTSSTREYF.

This sequence joins TRBV21-1 and TRBJ2-7; the D call in the table, TRBD1, was not verified against the DNA. TRBV21-1 is marked as a pseudogene. CDR3 size: 16 residues. CDR3 protein: CASSKRLGDNTYEQYF. In DNA, the CDR3 is TGTGCCAGCAGCAAACGTCTGGGGGACAACACCTACGAGCAGTACTTC.

This chain uses TRBV5-4 with TRBJ2-7; the D is unclear. Trimming took off 4 bases at V and 5 bases at J, with 13 bases between the two ends. The length of the CDR3 is 13 residues. Germline CDR1 reads SGHNT; CDR2 reads YYREEE (reference sequence). DNA for the CDR3: TGTGCCAGCAGCATGTCTTTCAGTCACGAGCAGTACTTC. The encoded protein is CASSMSFSHEQYF.

This rearrangement joins TRBV3-1 (or the pseudogene TRBV3-2) to TRBJ2-7, with unresolved D. Looked up from germline, CDR1 is LGHDT and CDR2 is YNNKEL (reference sequence). The V gene lost 1 base and the J gene lost 2 bases, with 9 bases spanning the gap. This CDR3 is built from 14 residues. Here the CDR3 reads CASSQGLGPYEQYF. DNA for the CDR3: TGTGCCAGCAGCCAAGGGCTAGGTCCCTACGAGCAGTACTTC.

This clone came up once. V and J are TRBV19 and TRBJ2-7; D perhaps matches TRBD2 (5 bases). The CDR3 length is 18 residues. The germline V and J ends were trimmed by 1 base and 3 bases, with 22 bases remaining between them. Germline V gene data show CDR1 as LNHDA and CDR2 as SQIVND (reference sequence). The CDR3 region has the DNA TGTGCCAGTAGTATAGTGAGTAGCGCCTCAAAAAAGGTCTACGAGCAGTACTTC. As protein: CASSIVSSASKKVYEQYF. The full variable domain, completed using reference TRBV19 and TRBJ2-7, is DGGITQSPKYLFRKEGQNVTLSCEQNLNHDAMYWYRQDPGQGLRLIYYSQIVNDFQKGDIAEGYSVSREKKESFPLTVTSAQKNPTAFYLCASSIVSSASKKVYEQYFGPGTRLTVT.

This sequence joins TRBV7-8 and TRBJ1-1; no firm D call. The CDR3 has 15 amino acids. The V and J ends lost 5 bases and 1 base respectively, with 14 bases between them. The germline gives CDR1 SGHVS, CDR2 FQNEAQ. CDR3 amino acids: CASSPTVPGNTEAFF. Here the CDR3 DNA reads TGTGCCAGCAGCCCAACCGTCCCGGGGAACACTGAAGCTTTCTTT.

The rearrangement uses TRBV2 and TRBJ2-2; 15 positions match TRBD2. Germline-derived CDR1 and CDR2 are SNHLY and FYNNEI. The CDR3 sequence is 18 residues long. The V gene end was trimmed by 6 bases and the J gene end by 6 bases; junction bases not matched to a gene: 11. The CDR3 here is CASREPGLAGGPAGELFF. DNA for the CDR3: TGTGCCAGCAGGGAACCCGGACTAGCGGGGGGGCCGGCCGGGGAGCTGTTTTTT.

This clone was observed a handful of times. The chain combines TRBV16 with TRBJ1-1, with 9 positions matching TRBD1. The CDR3 is 15 residues long. The germline V gene has CDR1 KGHSY and CDR2 FQNENV. Trimming took 1 base from V and 1 from J; bases not matched to a gene: 1. Here the CDR3 reads CASSQLGQGNTEAFF. Written as DNA, the CDR3 is TGTGCCAGCAGCCAATTGGGACAGGGGAACACTGAAGCTTTCTTT.

V usage is TRBV5-6 and J usage is TRBJ1-3, with 7 bases lining up with TRBD1. CDR1 and CDR2 from the germline V gene are SGHDT and YYEEEE. The CDR3 runs 14 residues. V lost 4 bases to trimming and J lost 4 bases; unmatched junction nucleotides: 5. The CDR3 protein is CASSRRDRGNTIYF. The CDR3 region has the DNA TGTGCCAGCAGCCGGCGGGACAGAGGAAACACCATATATTTT.

The genes are TRBV27 and TRBJ2-3; the match to TRBD2 covers 13 bases. This CDR3 region has 16 residues. CDR1 is MNHEY, CDR2 SMNVEV, per germline (reference sequence). J was trimmed by 3 bases and V by 5 bases; bases with no gene match: 5. CDR3: CASSPRTSGGTDTQYF. The CDR3 nucleotides are TGTGCCAGCAGTCCAAGGACTAGCGGGGGTACAGATACGCAGTATTTT.

The chain combines TRBV20-1 with TRBJ2-7; 11 nucleotides line up with TRBD2. CDR1 is DFQATT, CDR2 SNEGSKA, per germline (reference sequence). V was clipped by 6 bases and J by 1 base; unmatched bases: 5. CDR3 size: 14 residues. CDR3 residues: CSASGLAGSYEQYF. The CDR3 nucleotides read TGCAGTGCGAGTGGACTAGCGGGTTCCTACGAGCAGTACTTC.

The chain uses TRBV6-5 and TRBJ2-7; 7 positions match TRBD1. The CDR3 is 15 residues long. Germline trimming cut 6 bases from V and 4 bases from J; bases unmatched to any gene: 12. Germline loops: CDR1 MNHEY, CDR2 SVGAGI. CDR3 nucleotide sequence: TGTGCCAGCAGGCGCCCAGGGGGAGAAGAGTACGAGCAGTACTTC. Protein sequence: CASRRPGGEEYEQYF.

This sequence joins TRBV7-2 and TRBJ2-5; D is possibly TRBD2 (7 bases). This CDR3 is 17 amino acids long. Looked up from germline, CDR1 is SGHTA and CDR2 is FQGNSA. V was clipped by 8 bases and J by 4 bases, with 26 bases between them. CDR3 protein: CASGRWGGAGAGETQYF. In DNA, the CDR3 is TGTGCCAGCGGGCGCTGGGGCGGGGCGGGGGCCGGAGAGACCCAGTACTTC.

The V call is TRBV15, the J call TRBJ1-1, with 8 bases identical to TRBD1. Germline CDR1 and CDR2: LNHNV and YYDKDF (reference sequence). CDR3 length: 18 amino acids. V dropped 0 bases and J dropped 1; count of bases not matched to a gene: 10. In DNA form, the CDR3 reads TGTGCCACCAGCAGAGAGGGCTCCAGGGGGCTCTCGAACACTGAAGCTTTCTTT. This translates into CATSREGSRGLSNTEAFF. The variable domain in full, completed from reference TRBV15 and TRBJ1-1, reads DAMVIQNPRYQVTQFGKPVTLSCSQTLNHNVMYWYQQKSSQAPKLLFHYYDKDFNNEADTPDNFQSRRPNTSFCFLDIRSPGLGDTAMYLCATSREGSRGLSNTEAFFGQGTRLTVV.

The V call is TRBV24-1, the J call TRBJ2-1, with TRBD1 identical over 8 bases. V dropped 5 bases and J dropped 5; count of bases not matched to a gene: 10. The CDR3 has 16 amino acids. Germline V gene sequence: CDR1 KGHDR, CDR2 SFDVKD. The CDR3 region is CATSAVTQGGNNEQFF. The DNA for the CDR3 is TGTGCCACCAGTGCCGTAACACAGGGGGGCAACAATGAGCAGTTCTTC.

V and J are TRBV5-1 and TRBJ1-4, with D perhaps TRBD1 (5 bases). Germline assignment: CDR1 SGHRS and CDR2 YFSETQ. The CDR3 is 15 residues long. V lost 2 bases to trimming and J lost 7 bases, with 15 bases between them. Written as DNA, the CDR3 is TGCGCCAGCAGCTTATCCGTCGGGGGAGGTGAAAAACTGTTTTTT. Protein: CASSLSVGGGEKLFF.

The chain joins TRBV18 to TRBJ2-5; 8 positions agree with TRBD1. V was clipped by 3 bases and J by 4 bases; unmatched bases: 4. CDR3 length: 14 residues. The germline CDR1 and CDR2 sequences are KGHSH and LQKENI. This CDR3 reads CASSPLDRGETQYF. CDR3 bases: TGTGCCAGCTCACCCCTAGACAGGGGAGAGACCCAGTACTTC.

The chain couples TRBV6-1 to TRBJ1-6, with D unresolved. Germline assignment: CDR1 MNHNS and CDR2 SASEGT. This CDR3 is 13 amino acids long. V was pared by 1 base and J by 8 bases, with 6 bases between. The CDR3 sequence: CASSEDRDSPLHF. CDR3 coding DNA: TGTGCCAGCAGTGAAGACAGAGATTCACCCCTCCACTTT.

The rearrangement links TRBV28 to TRBJ2-1; the match to TRBD1 covers 11 bases. The CDR3 runs 16 residues. Per germline, CDR1 MDHEN and CDR2 SYDVKM. After removal of 4 bases from V and 5 bases from J, the junction contained 7 bases not matched to a gene. Here the CDR3 reads CASSSAGTGGNNEQFF. The CDR3 DNA reads TGTGCCAGCAGTTCGGCCGGGACAGGGGGTAACAATGAGCAGTTCTTC.

The genes are TRBV12-3 or TRBV12-4 and TRBJ2-7, with D tentatively TRBD1 (5 bases). V lost 6 bases and J lost 5, with 14 bases in between. The CDR3 runs 13 residues. CDR3 region: CASSPGFLDEQYF. DNA for the CDR3: TGTGCCAGCAGCCCAGGGTTCCTGGACGAGCAGTACTTC.

This rearrangement joins TRBV24-1 to TRBJ1-4; D unresolved. The V and J ends lost 4 bases and 4 bases respectively, with 15 bases between them. Germline-derived CDR1 and CDR2 are KGHDR and SFDVKD. There are 16 residues in the CDR3. CDR3 loop: CATSESNSGRNEKLFF. As DNA, the CDR3 is TGTGCCACCAGTGAATCGAACAGCGGACGTAATGAAAAACTGTTTTTT.

The chain combines TRBV7-9 with TRBJ1-1; no firm D call. V lost 5 bases to trimming and J lost 4 bases, with 14 bases between them. CDR3 length: 14 amino acids. The V gene's germline CDR1 is SEHNR and CDR2 FQNEAQ (reference sequence). In DNA form, the CDR3 reads TGTGCCAGCAGCCAACAGAGTGGTAGCACTGAAGCTTTCTTT. This sequence encodes CASSQQSGSTEAFF.